This is a list of T cell receptor beta chains from one sample in a study of T cell responses to AZD1222 COVID-19 vaccine. TCRdb keeps only in-frame clones here, not all; method: immunoSEQ multiplex PCR. The data show roughly 200,000 clones, 85% to 95% seen once. This specimen was peripheral blood, taken 28 days after the second dose of the MenACWY control vaccine. The receptors were sampled from an adult who received the MenACWY meningococcal vaccine as a control. CDR3s include the opening cysteine and the closing phenylalanine or tryptophan. A D gene is named only where the DNA matches it firmly. Clone size is stated in some rows and not others, as once, few, many or a class when expanded.

CDR3 DNA: TGTGCCATCATGAACGCCGGGACAACGACTAGCTACGAGCAGTACTTC; CDR3 protein: CAIMNAGTTTSYEQYF; J gene: TRBJ2-7; D gene: .; V gene: TRBV10-3; clone size: .
CDR3 DNA: TGTGCCAGCAGAACGGGGTTCTACAATGAGCAGTTCTTC; CDR3 protein: CASRTGFYNEQFF; J gene: TRBJ2-1; D gene: .; V gene: TRBV2; clone size: .
CDR3 DNA: TGTGCCAGCAGCGAGAATCAGGGGACTACCCGAGAGACCCAGTACTTC; CDR3 protein: CASSENQGTTRETQYF; J gene: TRBJ2-5; D gene: .; V gene: TRBV7-3; clone size: .
CDR3 DNA: TGTGCTAGTGGTCTGGCGGGGGGCGGAGAGACCCAGTACTTC; CDR3 protein: CASGLAGGGETQYF; J gene: TRBJ2-5; D gene: TRBD2; V gene: TRBV12-5; clone size: .
CDR3 DNA: TGTGCCAGTAGTATTGTAGGAGGCTACACCTTC; CDR3 protein: CASSIVGGYTF; J gene: TRBJ1-2; D gene: .; V gene: TRBV19; clone size: .
CDR3 DNA: TGTGCCAGCAGTTCCCTCCGGGGGCCACCGGGTAATGAGCAGTTCTTC; CDR3 protein: CASSSLRGPPGNEQFF; J gene: TRBJ2-1; D gene: .; V gene: TRBV6-6; clone size: .
CDR3 DNA: TGTGCCAGCAGCCAAGGACAGCGGAACACTGAAGCTTTCTTT; CDR3 protein: CASSQGQRNTEAFF; J gene: TRBJ1-1; D gene: .; V gene: TRBV3-1/TRBV3-2; clone size: .
CDR3 DNA: TGTGCCAGCAGCAGGGATTCTAACTATGGCTACACCTTC; CDR3 protein: CASSRDSNYGYTF; J gene: TRBJ1-2; D gene: .; V gene: TRBV5-4; clone size: .
CDR3 DNA: TGTGCCAGTGCGGGGGGCTACGAGCAGTACTTC; CDR3 protein: CASAGGYEQYF; J gene: TRBJ2-7; D gene: TRBD2; V gene: TRBV6-5; clone size: .
CDR3 DNA: TGCGCCAGCAGCTTGGTGGTCGGGACAGGGACGGGCGAGCAGTACTTC; CDR3 protein: CASSLVVGTGTGEQYF; J gene: TRBJ2-7; D gene: TRBD1; V gene: TRBV5-1; clone size: .
CDR3 DNA: TGTGCCAGCAGCTCATCGGGACTAGCGGGGGGCAATGAGCAGTTCTTC; CDR3 protein: CASSSSGLAGGNEQFF; J gene: TRBJ2-1; D gene: TRBD2; V gene: TRBV7-7; clone size: once
CDR3 DNA: TGTGCCAGCAGCTTAGGGCCCCGTGAAGCTTTCTTT; CDR3 protein: CASSLGPREAFF; J gene: TRBJ1-1; D gene: .; V gene: TRBV7-9; clone size: .
CDR3 DNA: TGTGCCAGCAGCCTCGACAGGGGTGTAACTGAAGCTTTCTTT; CDR3 protein: CASSLDRGVTEAFF; J gene: TRBJ1-1; D gene: TRBD1; V gene: TRBV6-5; clone size: .
CDR3 DNA: TGTGCCAGCAGCCACTCAGGGGAAGCTAACTATGGCTACACCTTC; CDR3 protein: CASSHSGEANYGYTF; J gene: TRBJ1-2; D gene: .; V gene: TRBV3-1/TRBV3-2; clone size: .
CDR3 DNA: TGTGCCAGCAGCCAAGTGGGGGACGTCTCTGGAAACACCATATATTTT; CDR3 protein: CASSQVGDVSGNTIYF; J gene: TRBJ1-3; D gene: .; V gene: TRBV14; clone size: .
CDR3 DNA: TGTGCCAGTAGTATAGGCCACCCCCCCGGGGAGCTGTTTTTT; CDR3 protein: CASSIGHPPGELFF; J gene: TRBJ2-2; D gene: .; V gene: TRBV19; clone size: once
CDR3 DNA: TGTGCCAGCAGTCAGACAGGGAGCGAGCAGTACTTC; CDR3 protein: CASSQTGSEQYF; J gene: TRBJ2-7; D gene: TRBD1; V gene: TRBV2; clone size: .
CDR3 DNA: TGTGCCAGCAGCTCGGGGACTTTTAAAGAGACCCAGTACTTC; CDR3 protein: CASSSGTFKETQYF; J gene: TRBJ2-5; D gene: .; V gene: TRBV5-4; clone size: .
CDR3 DNA: TGTGCCATCAGTGCCGGACGCGGGAACTCTGGAAACACCATATATTTT; CDR3 protein: CAISAGRGNSGNTIYF; J gene: TRBJ1-3; D gene: .; V gene: TRBV10-3; clone size: .
CDR3 DNA: TGTGCCAGCAGTTACAAGCATCCGAGGGTCGAGCAGTACTTC; CDR3 protein: CASSYKHPRVEQYF; J gene: TRBJ2-7; D gene: .; V gene: TRBV6-2/TRBV6-3; clone size: .
CDR3 DNA: TGTGCCAGCAGCACGTCCAGACAGGGGAATTCACCCCTCCACTTT; CDR3 protein: CASSTSRQGNSPLHF; J gene: TRBJ1-6; D gene: TRBD1; V gene: TRBV7-2; clone size: .
CDR3 DNA: TGTGCCAGCAGTTACCTCGGGACAGGGGGCGAAGGGCCCCAGCATTTT; CDR3 protein: CASSYLGTGGEGPQHF; J gene: TRBJ1-5; D gene: TRBD1; V gene: TRBV6-6; clone size: .